This T cell receptor (beta chain) was identified in a study of shared T cell receptors in the human thymus (dated by TCRdb to the early 2020s). A note on the overall study: The study examined how self-reactive, shared T-cell receptor alpha chains are generated in the human thymus.

Points on this clone: The target of this receptor is not known. No base qualities exist here, and no much larger clone lies one base off it.

Libraries came from the immunoSEQ multiplex PCR assay. TCRdb mirrors the immuneACCESS table, restricted to in-frame sequences. Some clones are absent from its copies; in checked studies, under half trace to an unresolved V gene, and the reason for the others is unknown. Recorded for this sample are around 730,000 clones; approximately 85% of them occurred a single time. The ten largest clones represent approximately 0.01% of the sample. The germline V gene (reference sequence) provides CDR1 LNHNV and CDR2 YYDKDF. Inclusive of the bounding cysteine and phenylalanine, the CDR3 is 13 residues long. Only the CDR3 region is kept as DNA, spanning 39 bases read in frame from base 1. V has 3 bases trimmed and J has 7 bases trimmed; junction bases matching no gene number 3. In addition, the sample was reused for a study of human thymus T cells. Reported in the second study: Immunologically healthy infants undergoing open corrective cardiac surgery for congenital heart defects in Finland were used as donors. The thymus tissue came from surgical resects taken out during corrective cardiac surgery. V and J gene segment usage appeared biased in both thymic and peripheral blood repertoires. The related research found that thymic TCR repertoires overlapped highly between unrelated individuals. TCR alpha and beta repertoires from roughly eight infant thymus samples and a few related peripheral blood samples were characterized in the study. Donor ages ranging from about 6 to 250 days were recorded, and more than five male and two female infants were included in the cohort. Thymocytes were released mechanically from tissue and stored at -70 °C as pellets of 10-30 million cells. A QIAsymphony instrument was used to extract genomic DNA from frozen cell pellets. Using the immunoSEQ multiplex PCR assay, the TCRB and TCRAD loci were amplified from a standardized quantity of quality-controlled genomic DNA. The V(D)J region was spanned by amplicons of a length sufficient to cover the CDR3 and to identify V and J genes. The commercial immunoSEQ service was used to sequence amplicons on an Illumina platform. Corrections for primer bias and sequencing errors followed previously described methods, while TCRAD and TCRB definitions were based on the IMGT database. immunoSEQ Analyzer 3.0 and VDJTools were used for repertoire analysis, which covered basic statistics, V/J segment usage, diversity estimates, rarefaction and pairwise overlap. Diversity was estimated with Chao1, ChaoE, Efron-Thisted, Shannon and inverse Simpson indices, and also on datasets down-sampled to the smallest sample. Repertoire overlap was determined by strict matching of CDR3 nucleotide sequence, V gene and J gene, and Jaccard-based multidimensional scaling clustering was applied. On average, thymus samples gave 800,000 or so unique TCRB clonotypes, whereas blood samples gave about 84,000.

This TCR came from a girl under two years old with a congenital heart defect. Donor details come from another sample of the same person, matched by shared clones. This sequence uses TRBV15 and TRBJ1-1, with TRBD1 matching 9 junction bases. The sequenced sample was thymocytes. The sequenced DNA is TGTGCCACCAGCAGGGGACAGGGTTTTGAAGCTTTCTTT. Translated, it reads CATSRGQGFEAFF. Extended through the reference TRBV15 and TRBJ1-1 proteins, this CDR3 yields the full variable domain: DAMVIQNPRYQVTQFGKPVTLSCSQTLNHNVMYWYQQKSSQAPKLLFHYYDKDFNNEADTPDNFQSRRPNTSFCFLDIRSPGLGDTAMYLCATSRGQGFEAFFGQGTRLTVV.